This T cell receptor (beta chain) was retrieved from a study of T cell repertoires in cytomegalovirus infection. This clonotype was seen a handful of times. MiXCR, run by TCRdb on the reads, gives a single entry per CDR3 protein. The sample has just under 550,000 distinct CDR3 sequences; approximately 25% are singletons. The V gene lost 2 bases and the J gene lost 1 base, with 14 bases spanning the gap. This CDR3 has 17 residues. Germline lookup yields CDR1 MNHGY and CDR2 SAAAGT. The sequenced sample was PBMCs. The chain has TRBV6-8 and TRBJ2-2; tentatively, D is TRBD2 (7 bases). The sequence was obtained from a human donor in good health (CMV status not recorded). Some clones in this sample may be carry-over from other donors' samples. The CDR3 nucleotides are TGTGCCAGCAGTTACGGGGGGGGGCCCGTGAACACCGGGGAGCTGTTTTTT. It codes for CASSYGGGPVNTGELFF.